Listed below are T cell receptor beta chains from one sample, sequenced in a study of blood T cell repertoires in COVID-19. The table came from immunoSEQ multiplex PCR; TCRdb's copy has only in-frame clones and leaves some out. The sample carries approximately 220,000 clones, 86% recorded once. The material sequenced was PBMCs or T cells enriched from blood (not recorded which). Receptors were obtained from a woman aged 40 to 50 with acute COVID-19. Both conserved end residues are part of each CDR3. Each record gives: D gene, J gene, clone size, V gene, CDR3 DNA, CDR3 protein. D genes are given only for firm matches. Size is omitted from some rows. Given values are once, few, many or a class for expanded clones.

>.|TRBJ2-7|.|TRBV6-5
TGTGCCAGCAGTTACTCGATTCGGGAGTACGAGCAGTACTTC
CASSYSIREYEQYF
>.|TRBJ1-1|.|TRBV4-2
TGTGCCAGCACCTCCACTTACGGTAACACTGAAGCTTTCTTT
CASTSTYGNTEAFF
>TRBD1|TRBJ1-4|.|TRBV5-1
TGCGCCAGCAGCTATACGGGACAGTCCCTTGAAAAACTGTTTTTT
CASSYTGQSLEKLFF
>.|TRBJ1-1|.|TRBV28
TGTGCCAGCAGTTTCGGCGGGACGGCTCAAGCTTTCTTT
CASSFGGTAQAFF
>.|TRBJ1-2|once|TRBV19
TGTGCCAGTAGTATTACTCAGGCGTGGGTAGGTGGCTACACCTTC
CASSITQAWVGGYTF
>.|TRBJ1-3|.|TRBV5-1
TGCGCCAGCAGCTCCCTGGGCGAAGGAAACACCATATATTTT
CASSSLGEGNTIYF
>.|TRBJ2-1|.|TRBV29-1
TGCAGCGTTGAATTCCCCGTTCGGGAGCAGTTCTTC
CSVEFPVREQFF
>TRBD2|TRBJ2-7|.|TRBV28
TGTGCCAGCACACTAACCCGGACTAGCGGCTACGAGCAGTACTTC
CASTLTRTSGYEQYF
>.|TRBJ1-4|.|TRBV11-3
TGTGCCAGCAGCTTAGGGGGTCGGGGACACACTAATGAAAAACTGTTTTTT
CASSLGGRGHTNEKLFF
>.|TRBJ1-3|.|TRBV19
TGTGCCAGTAGTATATCGAGAGGAACCACTGGAAACACCATATATTTT
CASSISRGTTGNTIYF
>TRBD1|TRBJ1-1|.|TRBV2
TGTGCCGGTGGGGCAGGGGGCGCGAGCACTGAAGCTTTCTTT
CAGGAGGASTEAFF
>TRBD2|TRBJ2-7|.|TRBV7-9
TGTGCCAGCAGCCCCCAAAGCGGGAGCTCCTACGAGCAGTACTTC
CASSPQSGSSYEQYF
>TRBD2|TRBJ2-7|few|TRBV7-2
TGTGCCAGCAGCCGGGGGTCCTCTAGCGGGTCCTACGAGCAGTACTTC
CASSRGSSSGSYEQYF
>.|TRBJ1-2|.|TRBV19
TGTGCCAGTAGTATAGGAACGGGATTTTATGGCTACACCTTC
CASSIGTGFYGYTF
>.|TRBJ2-7|.|TRBV27
TGTGCCAGCAGTTTCTCACCGCCCCAAGCAGGGGCCGAGCAGTACTTC
CASSFSPPQAGAEQYF
>TRBD1|TRBJ2-1|.|TRBV12-3/TRBV12-4
TGTGCCAGCAGTCCGGGACAGCATACTGAGCAGTTCTTC
CASSPGQHTEQFF
>TRBD2|TRBJ2-7|.|TRBV19
TGTGCCAGTAGTCCCGGACTAGCGGGAGGGTACGAGCAGTACTTC
CASSPGLAGGYEQYF